This is a list of T cell receptor beta chains from one sample in a study of T cells in localized non-small cell lung cancer. The data were produced by immunoSEQ multiplex PCR, yet TCRdb's version contains in-frame clones alone and is incomplete. The sample lists approximately 150,000 clones, 89% seen once, with around 1.5% in the top ten. This specimen was peripheral blood, taken before any cancer treatment. These receptors were taken from a female donor older than 55 with stage I lung adenocarcinoma. The conserved cysteine and the conserved F or W are not part of the CDR3 here. The order of the fields is clone size, J gene, V gene, CDR3 length, CDR3 protein. Part of the rows lack a size; the others show once, few, many or a class for expanded clones.

. | TRBJ2-1 | TRBV19 | 14 | ASSIDTARSYNEQF
once | TRBJ2-2 | TRBV5-1 | 13 | ASSLPPGDTGELF
few | TRBJ2-3 | TRBV11-3 | 14 | ASSPRTGGNTDTQY
. | TRBJ2-6 | TRBV6-5 | 13 | ASTPRDGGANVLT
. | TRBJ1-5 | TRBV6-5 | 12 | ASRDTGSNQPQH
. | TRBJ2-7 | TRBV28 | 11 | ASEDRPSYEQY
. | TRBJ2-7 | TRBV5-1 | 10 | ASSPTAYEQY
. | TRBJ1-1 | TRBV19 | 13 | ASSIRARLTTEAF
few | TRBJ2-2 | TRBV27 | 12 | ASSWQGDTGELF
. | TRBJ2-7 | TRBV28 | 11 | ASLGLVSYEQY
. | TRBJ1-4 | TRBV6-5 | 13 | ASSSWTEGAEKLF
. | TRBJ1-2 | TRBV11-2 | 11 | ASSLDRWSGYT
. | TRBJ2-7 | TRBV5-4 | 14 | ASSPGLAGVSYEQY
. | TRBJ2-3 | TRBV18 | 12 | ASSPPRQTDTQY
few | TRBJ2-5 | TRBV6-1 | 17 | ASSEEGRFGGYLQVTQY
. | TRBJ1-2 | TRBV19 | 10 | ASSFPRRGYT